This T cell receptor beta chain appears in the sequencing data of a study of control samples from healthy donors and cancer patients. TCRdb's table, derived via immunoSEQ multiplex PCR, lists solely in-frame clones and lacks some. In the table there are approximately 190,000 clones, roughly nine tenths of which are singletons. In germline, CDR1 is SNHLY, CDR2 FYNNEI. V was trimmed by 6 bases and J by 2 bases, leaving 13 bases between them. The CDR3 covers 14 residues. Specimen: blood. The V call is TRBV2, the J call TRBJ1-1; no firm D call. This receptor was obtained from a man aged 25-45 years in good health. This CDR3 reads CASSPSYSNTEAFF. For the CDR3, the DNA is TGTGCCAGCAGCCCCAGTTACTCCAACACTGAAGCTTTCTTT.